The next 7 T cell receptor beta chains were all read from a single sample in a study of blood T cell repertoires in COVID-19. Method: immunoSEQ multiplex PCR; TCRdb's copy keeps in-frame clones and lacks some. This table holds about 150,000 clones, around nine tenths found once. The sample comprised peripheral blood. The receptor source for this set is a woman in her seventies with acute or convalescent COVID-19.

J is TRBJ2-3 and V is TRBV6-2 or TRBV6-3; TRBD2 matches at 7 bases. The CDR3 covers 13 residues. Germline trimming cut 4 bases from V and 14 bases from J; bases unmatched to any gene: 12. Per the germline V gene, CDR1 is MNHEY and CDR2 is SVGEGT. CDR3 residues: CASSFTTSSTGYF. The CDR3 coding sequence is TGTGCCAGCAGTTTCACGACTAGCTCCACGGGGTATTTT.

The chain is built from TRBV13 and TRBJ1-6; the match to TRBD1 covers 7 bases. Germline V gives CDR1 PRHDT, CDR2 FYEKMQ (reference sequence). The V and J ends lost 5 bases and 4 bases, in that order; junction bases with no gene match: 20. This CDR3 has 20 amino acids. CDR3 protein: CASSHRGAGAYDVYNSPLHF. In DNA, the CDR3 is TGTGCCAGCAGCCACAGGGGAGCAGGGGCCTACGACGTTTATAATTCACCCCTCCACTTT.

The chain links TRBV2 to TRBJ2-3; 8 bases are shared with TRBD1. CDR3 length: 15 amino acids. Germline V gene sequence: CDR1 SNHLY, CDR2 FYNNEI. The V segment lost 6 bases and the J segment 1 base; nucleotides outside the gene matches: 6. The CDR3 DNA is TGTGCCAGCAGAATACAGGGGGTTGGCACAGATACGCAGTATTTT. Its protein is CASRIQGVGTDTQYF.

The chain has TRBV7-2 and TRBJ2-2; 7 nucleotides align to TRBD2. J was trimmed by 2 bases and V by 5 bases; bases with no gene match: 8. Looked up from germline, CDR1 is SGHTA and CDR2 is FQGNSA. The CDR3 has 16 residues. CDR3 residues: CASSIKRGLNTGELFF. The DNA of the CDR3 is TGTGCCAGCAGCATTAAGCGGGGCCTCAACACCGGGGAGCTGTTTTTT.

V gene TRBV4-1 combines with J gene TRBJ1-2; D perhaps matches TRBD1 (6 bases). CDR1 and CDR2 (germline): MGHRA, YSYEKL. V was pared by 0 bases and J by 4 bases, with 15 bases between. This CDR3 has 16 residues. CDR3 bases: TGCGCCAGCAGCCAAGATTCCGGGACACCTTCCTATGGCTACACCTTC. This gives the protein CASSQDSGTPSYGYTF.

A few counts support this clone. The chain combines TRBV28 with TRBJ1-2; 8 bases match TRBD1. The CDR3 has 13 amino acids. Germline CDR1 reads MDHEN; CDR2 reads SYDVKM. The J segment lost 4 bases and the V segment lost 5 bases, leaving 3 bases of the junction unmatched. The CDR3 DNA reads TGTGCCAGCAGTACCGGACAGGGCTATGGCTACACCTTC. It translates to CASSTGQGYGYTF.

This clone was counted once. The chain links TRBV19 to TRBJ2-2; 7 positions agree with TRBD1. The CDR3 covers 16 residues. Per the germline V gene, CDR1 is LNHDA and CDR2 is SQIVND (reference sequence). Unmatched junction bases numbered 6, after V lost 5 bases and J lost 0 bases. The CDR3 reads CASSQHRGSNTGELFF. DNA of the CDR3: TGTGCCAGTAGTCAACACAGGGGATCGAACACCGGGGAGCTGTTTTTT.